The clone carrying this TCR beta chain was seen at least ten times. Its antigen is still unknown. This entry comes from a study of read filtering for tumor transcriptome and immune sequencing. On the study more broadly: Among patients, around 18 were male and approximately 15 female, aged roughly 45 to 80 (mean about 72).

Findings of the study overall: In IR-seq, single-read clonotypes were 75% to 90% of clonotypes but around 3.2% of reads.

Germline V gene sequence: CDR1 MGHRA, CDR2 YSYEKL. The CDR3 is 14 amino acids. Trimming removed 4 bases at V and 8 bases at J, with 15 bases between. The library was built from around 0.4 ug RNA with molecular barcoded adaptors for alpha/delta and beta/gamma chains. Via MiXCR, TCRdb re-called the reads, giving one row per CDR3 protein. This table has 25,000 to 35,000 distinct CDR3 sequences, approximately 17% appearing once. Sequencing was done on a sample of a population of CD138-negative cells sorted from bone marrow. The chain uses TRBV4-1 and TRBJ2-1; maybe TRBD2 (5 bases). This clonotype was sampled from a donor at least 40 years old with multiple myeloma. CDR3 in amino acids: CASSLKSARDEQFF. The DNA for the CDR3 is TGCGCCAGCAGCCTCAAGTCGGCGCGGGATGAGCAGTTCTTC.